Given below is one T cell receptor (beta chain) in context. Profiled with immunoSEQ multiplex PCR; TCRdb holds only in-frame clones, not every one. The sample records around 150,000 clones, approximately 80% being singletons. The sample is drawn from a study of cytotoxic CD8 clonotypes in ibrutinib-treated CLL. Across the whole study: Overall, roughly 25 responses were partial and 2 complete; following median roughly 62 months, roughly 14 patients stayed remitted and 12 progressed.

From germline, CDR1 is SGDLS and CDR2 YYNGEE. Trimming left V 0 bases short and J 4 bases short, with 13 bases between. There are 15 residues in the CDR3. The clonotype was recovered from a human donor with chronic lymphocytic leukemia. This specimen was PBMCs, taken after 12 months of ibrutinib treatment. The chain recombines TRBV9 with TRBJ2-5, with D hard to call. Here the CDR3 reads CASSVGWGPGETQYF. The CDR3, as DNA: TGTGCCAGCAGCGTAGGGTGGGGTCCTGGAGAGACCCAGTACTTC.